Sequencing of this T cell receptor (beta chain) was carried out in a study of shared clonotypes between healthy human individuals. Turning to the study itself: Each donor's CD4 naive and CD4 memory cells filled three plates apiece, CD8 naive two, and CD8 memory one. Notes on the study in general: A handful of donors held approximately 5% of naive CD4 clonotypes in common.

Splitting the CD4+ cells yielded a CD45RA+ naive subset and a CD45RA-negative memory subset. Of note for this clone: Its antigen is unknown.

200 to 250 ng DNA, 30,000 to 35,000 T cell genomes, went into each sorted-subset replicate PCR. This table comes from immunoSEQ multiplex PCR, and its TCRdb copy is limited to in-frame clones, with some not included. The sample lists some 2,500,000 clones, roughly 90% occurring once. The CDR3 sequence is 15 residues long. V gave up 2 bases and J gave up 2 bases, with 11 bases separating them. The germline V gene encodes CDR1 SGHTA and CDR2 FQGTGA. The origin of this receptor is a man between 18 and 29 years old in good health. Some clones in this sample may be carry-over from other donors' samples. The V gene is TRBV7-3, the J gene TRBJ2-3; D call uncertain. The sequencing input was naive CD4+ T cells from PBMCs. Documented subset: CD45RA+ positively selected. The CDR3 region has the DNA TGTGCCAGCAGCTTAGACGCTTGGGACACAGATACGCAGTATTTT. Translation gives CASSLDAWDTDTQYF.